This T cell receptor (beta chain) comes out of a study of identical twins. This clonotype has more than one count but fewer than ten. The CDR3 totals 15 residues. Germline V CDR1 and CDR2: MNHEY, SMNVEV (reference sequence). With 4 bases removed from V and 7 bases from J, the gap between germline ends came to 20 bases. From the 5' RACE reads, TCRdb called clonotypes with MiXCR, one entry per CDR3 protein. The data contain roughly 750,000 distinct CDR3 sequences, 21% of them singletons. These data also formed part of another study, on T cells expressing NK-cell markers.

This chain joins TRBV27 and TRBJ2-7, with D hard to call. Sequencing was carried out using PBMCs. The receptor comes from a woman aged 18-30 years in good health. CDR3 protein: CASSSTRTELWEQYF. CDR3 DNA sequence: TGTGCCAGCAGTTCCACCCGGACGGAGCTTTGGGAGCAGTACTTC.